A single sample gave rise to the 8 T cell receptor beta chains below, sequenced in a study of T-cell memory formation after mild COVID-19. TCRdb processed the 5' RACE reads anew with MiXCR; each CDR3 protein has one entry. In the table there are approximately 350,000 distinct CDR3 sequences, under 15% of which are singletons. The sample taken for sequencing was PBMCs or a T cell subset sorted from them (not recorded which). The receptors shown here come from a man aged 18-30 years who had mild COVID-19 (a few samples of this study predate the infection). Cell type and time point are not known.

CDR3 residues: CASMGLITSDTQYF. The CDR3 nucleotides read TGTGCCAGCATGGGGCTCATAACCTCAGATACGCAGTATTTT. The gene calls are TRBV2 and TRBJ2-3; possible D gene TRBD1, 5 bases. V was pared by 7 bases and J by 4 bases, with 15 bases between. Germline values: CDR1 SNHLY, CDR2 FYNNEI. There are 14 residues in the CDR3.

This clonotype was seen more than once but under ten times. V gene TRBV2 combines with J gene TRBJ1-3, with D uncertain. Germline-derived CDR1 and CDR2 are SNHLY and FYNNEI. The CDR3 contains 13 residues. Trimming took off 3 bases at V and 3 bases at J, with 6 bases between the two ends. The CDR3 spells CASSERRGNTIYF. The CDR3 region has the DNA TGTGCCAGCAGTGAGCGTCGTGGAAACACCATATATTTT.

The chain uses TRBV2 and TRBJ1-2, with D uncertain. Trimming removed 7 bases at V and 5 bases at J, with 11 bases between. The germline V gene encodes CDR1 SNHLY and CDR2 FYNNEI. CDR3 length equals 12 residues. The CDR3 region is CASKAVDYGYTF. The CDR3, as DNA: TGTGCCAGCAAGGCAGTTGATTATGGCTACACCTTC.

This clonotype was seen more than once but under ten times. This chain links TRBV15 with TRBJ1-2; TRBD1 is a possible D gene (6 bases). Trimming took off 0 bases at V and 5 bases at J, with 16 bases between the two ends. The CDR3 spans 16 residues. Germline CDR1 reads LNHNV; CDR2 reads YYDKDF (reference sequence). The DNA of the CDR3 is TGTGCCACCAGCAGAGATCTAGGGGACACCTGGTATGGCTACACCTTC. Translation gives CATSRDLGDTWYGYTF.

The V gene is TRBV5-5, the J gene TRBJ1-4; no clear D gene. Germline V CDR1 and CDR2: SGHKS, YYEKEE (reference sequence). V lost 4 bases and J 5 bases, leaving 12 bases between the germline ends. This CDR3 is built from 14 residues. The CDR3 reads CASSLEVRNEKLFF. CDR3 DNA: TGTGCCAGCAGCCTCGAGGTTCGGAATGAAAAACTGTTTTTT.

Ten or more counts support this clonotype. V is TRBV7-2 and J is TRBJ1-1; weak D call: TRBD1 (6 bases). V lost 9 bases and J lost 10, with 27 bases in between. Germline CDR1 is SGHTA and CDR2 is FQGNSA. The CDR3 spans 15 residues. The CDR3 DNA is TGTGCCAGTACGTTCGAGGGAGGGGGACATAGGGCAGCTTTCTTT. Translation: CASTFEGGGHRAAFF.

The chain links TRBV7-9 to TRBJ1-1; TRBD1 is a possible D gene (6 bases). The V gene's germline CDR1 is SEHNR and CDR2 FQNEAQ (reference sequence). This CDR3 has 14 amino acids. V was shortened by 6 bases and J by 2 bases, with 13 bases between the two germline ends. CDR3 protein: CASRHYRANTEAFF. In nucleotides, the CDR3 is TGTGCCAGCAGACATTACAGGGCTAACACTGAAGCTTTCTTT.

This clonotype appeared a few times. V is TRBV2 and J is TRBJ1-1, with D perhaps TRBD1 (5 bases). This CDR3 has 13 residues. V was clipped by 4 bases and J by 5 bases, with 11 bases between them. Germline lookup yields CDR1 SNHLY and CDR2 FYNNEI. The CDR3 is CASSGGPGTEAFF. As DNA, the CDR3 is TGTGCCAGCAGTGGGGGACCTGGGACTGAAGCTTTCTTT.